This TCR beta chain derives from a study of molecular identifiers for immune sequencing clone quantification. Bulk libraries came from a prior protocol with listed TCR primers. TCRdb called the PCR reads again in MiXCR, with one record for every CDR3 protein. This table holds under 85,000 distinct CDR3 sequences, over 15% found once. Sorted naive CD8 T cells were those defined as CD8+CD4-CCR7+CD45RA+. The ends were cut back, 5 bases at V and 6 bases at J, with 11 bases in the middle. Germline values: CDR1 GTSNPN, CDR2 SVGIG (reference sequence). The CDR3 spans 11 residues. This clonotype was detected ten times or more.

Material: naive CD8+ T cells from blood, with Jurkat cell RNA spiked in. Subset here: FACS-sorted CD8+CD4-CCR7+CD45RA+ naive T cells. The clonotype comes from a human donor in good health. Some libraries in this study had Jurkat cell RNA spiked in. This rearrangement joins TRBV30 to TRBJ2-7; D is perhaps TRBD1 or TRBD2 (5 bases each). CDR3 protein: CAWGDRPEQYF. The CDR3 DNA reads TGTGCCTGGGGGGACCGGCCCGAGCAGTACTTC.